These 16 T cell receptor beta chains came from one sample sequenced in a study of blood T cell repertoires in COVID-19. Sequenced by immunoSEQ multiplex PCR; TCRdb stores in-frame clones only, minus some. The sample yields about 210,000 clones, around four fifths seen once. The sequencing sample was made of peripheral blood. These receptors originate from a woman in her forties with active or convalescent COVID-19.

The genes are TRBV2 and TRBJ1-4; TRBD1 might be the D (5 bases). V dropped 6 bases and J dropped 6 bases, with 17 bases sitting between them. Germline V gives CDR1 SNHLY, CDR2 FYNNEI. CDR3 length: 15 amino acids. The CDR3 nucleotides read TGTGCCAGCAGGCCCTCGGCAGGGTCGCATGAAAAACTGTTTTTT. Amino acid sequence: CASRPSAGSHEKLFF.

V is TRBV5-4 and J is TRBJ2-7, with D possibly being TRBD1 (6 bases). Trimming removed 4 bases from V and 5 bases from J, with 16 bases in between. Germline V gene data show CDR1 as SGHNT and CDR2 as YYREEE (reference sequence). The CDR3 covers 14 residues. The CDR3 region has the DNA TGTGCCAGCAGCGCGAAGGACAGATCGGACGAGCAGTACTTC. It encodes CASSAKDRSDEQYF. The complete variable domain, with remaining parts taken from reference TRBV5-4 and TRBJ2-7, reads ETGVTQSPTHLIKTRGQQVTLRCSSQSGHNTVSWYQQALGQGPQFIFQYYREEENGRGNFPPRFSGLQFPNYSSELNVNALELDDSALYLCASSAKDRSDEQYFGPGTRLTVT.

This chain uses TRBV15 with TRBJ2-3, with D tentatively TRBD2 (6 bases). V lost 0 bases and J 0 bases, leaving 10 bases between the germline ends. The CDR3 spans 16 residues. Germline CDR1 is LNHNV and CDR2 is YYDKDF (reference sequence). The CDR3, as DNA: TGTGCCACCAGCAGAGAATTTAGCGGTAGCACAGATACGCAGTATTTT. Protein sequence: CATSREFSGSTDTQYF.

The chain combines TRBV19 with TRBJ1-3, with 8 bases that match TRBD1. Germline CDR1 LNHDA, CDR2 SQIVND (reference sequence). The junction had 11 bases not matched to a gene; V was cut back by 6 bases and J by 4 bases. This CDR3 is 16 amino acids long. In DNA form, the CDR3 reads TGTGCCAGTAGGAGCGACGGGACAGGCCCCGGAAACACCATATATTTT. Translated, it gives CASRSDGTGPGNTIYF.

This chain joins TRBV30 and TRBJ2-6; TRBD1 might be the D (5 bases). V lost 4 bases and J 3 bases, leaving 19 bases between the germline ends. The CDR3 extends over 17 amino acids. Germline V gene lookup returns CDR1 GTSNPN and CDR2 SVGIG (reference sequence). The CDR3 bases are TGTGCCTGGACCCTGAGTCGGAAGGGGCTTGGGGCCAACGTCCTGACTTTC. The encoded protein is CAWTLSRKGLGANVLTF.

The rearrangement links TRBV10-2 to TRBJ2-3; no definite D call. V lost 1 base and J 5 bases, leaving 10 bases between the germline ends. The CDR3 runs to 14 residues. The germline CDR1 and CDR2 sequences are WSHSY and SAAADI. DNA for the CDR3: TGCGCCAGCAGTGAGTTCCCTTCAGGAGATACGCAGTATTTT. Translation gives CASSEFPSGDTQYF.

V and J are TRBV10-3 and TRBJ1-3; 9 bases are shared with TRBD1. Losses at the gene ends were 5 bases for V and 11 bases for J; bases not matched to a gene: 4. Per the germline V gene, CDR1 is ENHRY and CDR2 is SYGVKD. The CDR3 contains 12 residues. CDR3: CAISRQGEAIYF. For the CDR3, the DNA is TGTGCCATCAGTCGACAGGGGGAGGCCATATATTTT.

The V call is TRBV3-1 (or the pseudogene TRBV3-2), the J call TRBJ2-7, with 7 bases that match TRBD1. J gave up 3 bases and V 2 bases, and 7 bases lay outside the gene matches. The CDR3 spans 15 residues. CDR1 is LGHDT, CDR2 YNNKEL, per germline (reference sequence). Here the CDR3 DNA reads TGTGCCAGCAGCCAAAGGTGGGACAGCGTCTACGAGCAGTACTTC. Protein sequence: CASSQRWDSVYEQYF.

The J gene is TRBJ1-6, the V gene TRBV2; D possibly corresponds to TRBD1 (6 bases). Germline-derived CDR1 and CDR2 are SNHLY and FYNNEI. Trimming pared 10 bases from V and 9 bases from J, leaving 16 bases between. The CDR3 contains 13 residues. Written as DNA, the CDR3 is TGTGCCAAAGCTCAGGGGTCCGGTTCACCCCTCCACTTT. Encoded protein: CAKAQGSGSPLHF. The full variable domain, its missing parts supplied by reference TRBV2 and TRBJ1-6, is EPEVTQTPSHQVTQMGQEVILRCVPISNHLYFYWYRQILGQKVEFLVSFYNNEISEKSEIFDDQFSVERPDGSNFTLKIRSTKLEDSAMYFCAKAQGSGSPLHFGNGTRLTVT.

This chain connects TRBV28 to TRBJ2-2; 7 nucleotides line up with TRBD1. The CDR3 spans 14 residues. V lost 6 bases and J lost 3; bases outside the gene matches: 4. Germline CDR1 MDHEN, CDR2 SYDVKM. In nucleotides, the CDR3 is TGTGCCAGCAGCGGGACAGCGGACACCGGGGAGCTGTTTTTT. This sequence encodes CASSGTADTGELFF.

V gene TRBV18 combines with J gene TRBJ1-1; no clear D gene. CDR3 length: 13 residues. Per germline, CDR1 KGHSH and CDR2 LQKENI. The V end was cut by 1 base, the J end by 3 bases, with 6 bases between. The CDR3 reads CASSPLGDTEAFF. The CDR3, as DNA: TGTGCCAGCTCACCACTCGGGGACACTGAAGCTTTCTTT.

This chain links TRBV11-2 with TRBJ2-1; D is unresolved. CDR1 is SGHAT, CDR2 FQNNGV, per germline. The CDR3 sequence is 14 residues long. Trimming left V 1 base short and J 5 bases short, with 9 bases between. CDR3 protein: CASSLAGAHNEQFF. The CDR3 DNA sequence: TGTGCCAGCAGCTTAGCGGGTGCACACAATGAGCAGTTCTTC.

The chain employs TRBV28 and TRBJ2-5, with 7 positions matching TRBD1. This CDR3 comprises 15 residues. The germline V gene encodes CDR1 MDHEN and CDR2 SYDVKM. The ends lost 6 bases at V and 2 bases at J; junction bases unmatched: 9. The CDR3 spells CASRYTGAIQETQYF. The CDR3 DNA reads as TGTGCCAGCAGGTATACAGGGGCGATACAAGAGACCCAGTACTTC.

The J gene is TRBJ2-7, the V gene TRBV7-9, with TRBD1 matching over 8 bases. V shed 4 bases, J shed 5 bases, and the junction held 10 bases outside the gene matches. The CDR3 has 15 residues. Germline V gives CDR1 SEHNR, CDR2 FQNEAQ (reference sequence). CDR3 DNA sequence: TGTGCCAGCAGCTCCCCCGGACAGGGAGTGCACGAGCAGTACTTC. It encodes CASSSPGQGVHEQYF.

In this sample, this clone turned up a few times. The chain recombines TRBV10-3 with TRBJ1-2; D call uncertain. Germline V lookup: CDR1 ENHRY, CDR2 SYGVKD. There are 13 residues in the CDR3. Trimming removed 6 bases from V and 3 bases from J, with 11 bases in between. As DNA, the CDR3 is TGTGCCATCAGCAATGGAGGGCACTATGGCTACACCTTC. Amino acid sequence: CAISNGGHYGYTF.

The V and J genes are TRBV19 and TRBJ1-5, with TRBD1 matching over 10 bases. This CDR3 spans 19 amino acids. Germline V gene sequence: CDR1 LNHDA, CDR2 SQIVND (reference sequence). Losses at the gene ends were 4 bases for V and 1 base for J; bases not matched to a gene: 13. In DNA form, the CDR3 reads TGTGCCAGTAGTAGGGATCTGGACAGGGGGTCTTTCAGCAATCAGCCCCAGCATTTT. As protein: CASSRDLDRGSFSNQPQHF.